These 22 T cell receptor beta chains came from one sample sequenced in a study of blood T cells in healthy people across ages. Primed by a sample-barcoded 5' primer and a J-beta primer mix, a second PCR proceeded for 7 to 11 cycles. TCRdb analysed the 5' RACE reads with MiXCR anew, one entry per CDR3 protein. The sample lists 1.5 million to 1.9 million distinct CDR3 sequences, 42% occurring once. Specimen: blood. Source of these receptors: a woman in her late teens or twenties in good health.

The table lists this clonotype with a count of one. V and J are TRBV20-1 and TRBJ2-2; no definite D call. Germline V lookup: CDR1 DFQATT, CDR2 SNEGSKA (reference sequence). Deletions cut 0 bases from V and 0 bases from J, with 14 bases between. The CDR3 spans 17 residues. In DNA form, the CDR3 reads TGCAGTGCTAGAGATAGTGGCGGTAACACGAACACCGGGGAGCTGTTTTTT. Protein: CSARDSGGNTNTGELFF.

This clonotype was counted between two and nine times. The CDR3 sequence is CASSQLAGGTFHDEQFF. CDR3 bases: TGTGCCAGCAGCCAATTAGCGGGGGGAACCTTTCACGATGAGCAGTTCTTC. The J gene is TRBJ2-1, the V gene TRBV14, with 10 bases identical to TRBD2. V was clipped by 2 bases and J by 8 bases; unmatched bases: 12. There are 17 residues in the CDR3. The germline CDR1 and CDR2 sequences are SGHDN and FVKESK.

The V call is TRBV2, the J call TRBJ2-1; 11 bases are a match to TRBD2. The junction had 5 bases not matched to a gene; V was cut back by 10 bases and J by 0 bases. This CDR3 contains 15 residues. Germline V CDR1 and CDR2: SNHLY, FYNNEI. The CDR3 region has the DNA TGTGCCACCACCGGACTAGCGGGCTCCTACAATGAGCAGTTCTTC. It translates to CATTGLAGSYNEQFF.

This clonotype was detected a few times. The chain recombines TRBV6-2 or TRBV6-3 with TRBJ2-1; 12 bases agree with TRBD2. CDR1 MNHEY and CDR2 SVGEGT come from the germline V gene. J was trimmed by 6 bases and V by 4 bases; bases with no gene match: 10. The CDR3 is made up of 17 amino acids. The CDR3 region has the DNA TGTGCCAGCAGTTCCCGGATGACTAGCGGGAGTGTCAATGAGCAGTTCTTC. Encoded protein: CASSSRMTSGSVNEQFF.

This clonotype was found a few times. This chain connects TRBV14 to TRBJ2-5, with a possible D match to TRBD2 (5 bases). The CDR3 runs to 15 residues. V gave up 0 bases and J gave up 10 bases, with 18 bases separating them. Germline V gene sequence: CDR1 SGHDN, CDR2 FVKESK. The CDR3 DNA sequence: TGTGCCAGCAGCCAAGATAGCGTACGGCTAAGAGACCAGTACTTC. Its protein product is CASSQDSVRLRDQYF. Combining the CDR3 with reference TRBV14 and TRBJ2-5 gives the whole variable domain EAGVTQFPSHSVIEKGQTVTLRCDPISGHDNLYWYRRVMGKEIKFLLHFVKESKQDESGMPNNRFLAERTGGTYSTLKVQPAELEDSGVYFCASSQDSVRLRDQYFGPGTRLLVL.

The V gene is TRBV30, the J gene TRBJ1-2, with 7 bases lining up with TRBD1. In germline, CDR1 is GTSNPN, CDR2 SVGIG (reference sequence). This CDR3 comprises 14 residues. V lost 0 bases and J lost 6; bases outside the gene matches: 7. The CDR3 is CAWSVKDRRNGYTF. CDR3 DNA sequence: TGTGCCTGGAGTGTAAAGGACAGGAGAAATGGCTACACCTTC.

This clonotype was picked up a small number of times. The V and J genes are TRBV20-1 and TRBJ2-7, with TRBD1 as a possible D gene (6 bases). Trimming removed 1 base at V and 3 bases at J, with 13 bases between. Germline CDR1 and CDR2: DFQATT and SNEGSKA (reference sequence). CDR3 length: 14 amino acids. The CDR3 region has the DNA TGCAGTGCTAGAGGACAGGTGAAACTCTACGAGCAGTACTTC. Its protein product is CSARGQVKLYEQYF.

CDR3 DNA: TGTGCCACCAGTGACCGGACTAGCGGGAGCATCAAAGATACGCAGTATTTT. Its translation is CATSDRTSGSIKDTQYF. V is TRBV24-1 and J is TRBJ2-3; TRBD2 matches at 13 bases. CDR1 KGHDR and CDR2 SFDVKD come from the germline V gene. With V trimmed by 4 bases and J by 5 bases, 8 bases remained unmatched. This CDR3 contains 17 residues.

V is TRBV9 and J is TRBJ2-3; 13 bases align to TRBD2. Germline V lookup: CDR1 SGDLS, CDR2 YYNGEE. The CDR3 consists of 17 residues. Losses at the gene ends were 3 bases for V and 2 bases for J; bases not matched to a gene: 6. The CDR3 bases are TGTGCCAGCAGCGCTATTGGACTAGCGGGGGTCACAGATACGCAGTATTTT. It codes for CASSAIGLAGVTDTQYF.

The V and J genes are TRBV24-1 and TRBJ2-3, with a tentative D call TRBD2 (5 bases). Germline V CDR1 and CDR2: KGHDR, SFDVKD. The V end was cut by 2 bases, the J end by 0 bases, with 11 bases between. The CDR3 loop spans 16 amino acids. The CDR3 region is CATSDSGVVSTDTQYF. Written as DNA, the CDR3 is TGTGCCACCAGTGATTCCGGGGTTGTTAGCACAGATACGCAGTATTTT.

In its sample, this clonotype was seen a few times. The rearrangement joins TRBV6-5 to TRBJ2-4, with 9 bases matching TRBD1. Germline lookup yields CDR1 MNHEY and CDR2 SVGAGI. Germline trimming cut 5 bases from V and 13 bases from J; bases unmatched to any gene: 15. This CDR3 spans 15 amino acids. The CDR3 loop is CASSTPRTGDNEQYF. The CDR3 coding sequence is TGTGCCAGCAGTACGCCTCGGACAGGGGACAATGAGCAGTACTTC.

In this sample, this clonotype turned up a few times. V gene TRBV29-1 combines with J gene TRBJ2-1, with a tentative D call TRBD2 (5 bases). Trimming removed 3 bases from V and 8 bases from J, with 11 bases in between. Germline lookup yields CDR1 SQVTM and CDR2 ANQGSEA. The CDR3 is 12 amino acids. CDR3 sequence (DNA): TGCAGCGTTGAGCGGGCTTTGGATGAGCAGTTCTTC. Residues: CSVERALDEQFF.

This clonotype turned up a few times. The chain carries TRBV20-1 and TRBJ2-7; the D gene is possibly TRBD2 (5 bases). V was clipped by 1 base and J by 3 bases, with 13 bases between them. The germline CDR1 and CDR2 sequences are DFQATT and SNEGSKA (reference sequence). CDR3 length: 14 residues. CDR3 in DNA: TGCAGTGCTAGAGTCCGGGGTGGAGGCTACGAGCAGTACTTC. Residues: CSARVRGGGYEQYF.

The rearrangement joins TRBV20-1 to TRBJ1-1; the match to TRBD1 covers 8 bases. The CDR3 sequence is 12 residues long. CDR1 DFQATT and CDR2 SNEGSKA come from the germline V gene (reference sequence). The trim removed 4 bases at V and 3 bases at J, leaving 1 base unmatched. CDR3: CSAIRGHTEAFF. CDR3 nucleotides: TGCAGTGCTATCAGGGGGCACACTGAAGCTTTCTTT.

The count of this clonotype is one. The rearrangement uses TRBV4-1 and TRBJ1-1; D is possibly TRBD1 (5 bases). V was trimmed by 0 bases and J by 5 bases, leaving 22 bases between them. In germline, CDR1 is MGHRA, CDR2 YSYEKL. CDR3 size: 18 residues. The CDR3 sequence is CASSQDERGVNPSTEAFF. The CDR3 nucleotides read TGCGCCAGCAGCCAAGATGAAAGGGGAGTCAACCCGAGTACTGAAGCTTTCTTT.

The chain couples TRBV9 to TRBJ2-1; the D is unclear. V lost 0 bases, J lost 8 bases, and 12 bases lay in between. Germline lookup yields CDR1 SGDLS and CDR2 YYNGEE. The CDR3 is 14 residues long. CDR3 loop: CASSVAFASDEQFF. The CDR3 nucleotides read TGTGCCAGCAGCGTAGCGTTTGCGAGCGATGAGCAGTTCTTC.

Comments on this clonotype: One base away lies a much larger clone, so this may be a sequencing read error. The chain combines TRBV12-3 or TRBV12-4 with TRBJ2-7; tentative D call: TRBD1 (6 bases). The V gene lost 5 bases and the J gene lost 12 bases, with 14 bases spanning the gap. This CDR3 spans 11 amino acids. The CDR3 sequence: CASSPDRSLYF. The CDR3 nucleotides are TGTGCCAGCAGTCCCGACAGGTCCCTGTACTTC.

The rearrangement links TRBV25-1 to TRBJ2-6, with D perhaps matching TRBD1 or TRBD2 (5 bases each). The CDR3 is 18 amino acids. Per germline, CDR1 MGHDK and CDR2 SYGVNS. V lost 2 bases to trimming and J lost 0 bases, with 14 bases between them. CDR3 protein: CASSEKGRKLSGANVLTF. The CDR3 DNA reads TGTGCCAGCAGTGAAAAGGGGAGAAAGCTCTCTGGGGCCAACGTCCTGACTTTC.

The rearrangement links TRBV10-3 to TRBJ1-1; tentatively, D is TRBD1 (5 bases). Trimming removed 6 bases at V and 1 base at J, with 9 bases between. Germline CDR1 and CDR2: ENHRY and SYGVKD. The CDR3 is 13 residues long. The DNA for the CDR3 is TGTGCCATCAGATCGACAGCGAACACTGAAGCTTTCTTT. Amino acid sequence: CAIRSTANTEAFF.

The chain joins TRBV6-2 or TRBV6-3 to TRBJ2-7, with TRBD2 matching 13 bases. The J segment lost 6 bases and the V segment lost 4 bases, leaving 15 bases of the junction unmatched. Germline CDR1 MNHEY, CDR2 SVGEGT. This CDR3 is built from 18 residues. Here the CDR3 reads CASSSRLAGGSLGVEQYF. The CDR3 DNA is TGTGCCAGCAGTTCCCGACTAGCGGGAGGATCCTTAGGGGTCGAGCAGTACTTC.

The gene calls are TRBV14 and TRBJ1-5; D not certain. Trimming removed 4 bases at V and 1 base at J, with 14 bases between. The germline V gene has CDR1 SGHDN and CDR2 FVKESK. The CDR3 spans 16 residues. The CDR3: CASSLLGVGSNQPQHF. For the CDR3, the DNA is TGTGCCAGCAGCCTACTGGGAGTCGGGAGCAATCAGCCCCAGCATTTT.

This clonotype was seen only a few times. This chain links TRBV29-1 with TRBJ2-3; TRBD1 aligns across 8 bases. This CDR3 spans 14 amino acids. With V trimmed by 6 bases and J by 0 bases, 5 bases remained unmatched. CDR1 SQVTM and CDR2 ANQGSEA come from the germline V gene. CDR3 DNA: TGCAGCGTAACAGGGGGTAGGAGCACAGATACGCAGTATTTT. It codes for CSVTGGRSTDTQYF.